One sample yielded the 12 T cell receptor beta chains listed below, sequenced in a study of blood T cell repertoires in COVID-19. Clones were sequenced by immunoSEQ multiplex PCR, and TCRdb holds only the in-frame ones, with some missing. The sample lists a few hundred thousand clones; 88% were seen once. Sequenced input: PBMCs or T cells enriched from blood (not recorded which). Source of these receptors: a woman between 40 and 50 years old with acute COVID-19.

The chain employs TRBV27 and TRBJ1-4; no clear D gene. CDR1 is MNHEY, CDR2 SMNVEV, per germline (reference sequence). The CDR3 totals 14 residues. V was clipped by 6 bases and J by 3 bases, with 11 bases between them. CDR3 sequence reads: CASRSRQANEKLFF. DNA for the CDR3: TGTGCCAGCAGGTCCAGACAAGCTAATGAAAAACTGTTTTTT.

The DNA for the CDR3 is TGTGCCAGCAGTTTATCATCTGGCTCACCCCTCCACTTT. This translates into CASSLSSGSPLHF. The rearrangement links TRBV27 to TRBJ1-6; D is unclear. The CDR3 contains 13 residues. V lost 0 bases, J lost 10 bases, and 7 bases lay in between. CDR1 MNHEY and CDR2 SMNVEV come from the germline V gene (reference sequence).

V and J are TRBV19 and TRBJ1-2, with 7 nucleotides matching TRBD1. Unmatched junction bases numbered 2, after V lost 3 bases and J lost 4 bases. The germline V gene encodes CDR1 LNHDA and CDR2 SQIVND (reference sequence). The CDR3 loop spans 13 amino acids. The chain's CDR3 is CASSISGGYGYTF. In nucleotides, the CDR3 is TGTGCCAGTAGTATTTCAGGGGGCTATGGCTACACCTTC.

Details on this clone: Other nucleotide sequences in the sample specify the same CDR3. DNA for the CDR3: TGTGCCAGCAGCGTTACGGGAGGATCCTACAATGAGCAGTTCTTC. Protein product: CASSVTGGSYNEQFF. The chain couples TRBV9 to TRBJ2-1; 7 positions match TRBD2. The CDR3 runs 15 residues. Germline CDR1 reads SGDLS; CDR2 reads YYNGEE. Germline trimming cut 2 bases from V and 1 base from J; bases unmatched to any gene: 3.

The V gene is TRBV3-1 (or the pseudogene TRBV3-2), the J gene TRBJ2-3; no reliable D call. The CDR3 covers 12 residues. Germline CDR1 reads LGHDT; CDR2 reads YNNKEL (reference sequence). Deletions cut 3 bases from V and 10 bases from J, with 11 bases between. CDR3 loop: CASSQGLGSQYF. In DNA, the CDR3 is TGTGCCAGCAGCCAGGGCTTAGGCTCGCAGTATTTT.

This clone was picked up one time. The rearrangement links TRBV7-8 to TRBJ1-1; 9 nucleotides line up with TRBD1. The CDR3 is made up of 15 amino acids. The V gene's germline CDR1 is SGHVS and CDR2 FQNEAQ. The ends lost 3 bases at V and 8 bases at J; junction bases unmatched: 10. The CDR3 reads CASSLGTNRGLEAFF. The DNA of the CDR3 is TGTGCCAGCAGCTTGGGGACCAACAGGGGGCTGGAAGCTTTCTTT.

The chain uses TRBV10-3 and TRBJ2-1; D gene uncertain. This CDR3 contains 16 residues. V lost 4 bases to trimming and J lost 0 bases, with 13 bases between them. Germline CDR1 reads ENHRY; CDR2 reads SYGVKD. CDR3 region: CAISVQTVSSYNEQFF. The CDR3 region has the DNA TGTGCCATCAGTGTACAGACGGTAAGCTCCTACAATGAGCAGTTCTTC.

This rearrangement joins TRBV10-1 to TRBJ2-3; 8 positions match TRBD1. V shed 4 bases, J shed 4 bases, and the junction held 10 bases outside the gene matches. This CDR3 is built from 16 residues. The V gene's germline CDR1 is WNHNN and CDR2 SYGVQD (reference sequence). The chain's CDR3 is CASSAVDRAEADTQYF. The CDR3 bases are TGCGCCAGCAGTGCTGTGGACAGGGCGGAGGCAGATACGCAGTATTTT.

The J gene is TRBJ1-2, the V gene TRBV5-1; 9 bases fit TRBD1. Germline CDR1 is SGHRS and CDR2 is YFSETQ. The CDR3 sequence is 14 residues long. V shed 4 bases, J shed 3 bases, and the junction held 4 bases outside the gene matches. CDR3 loop: CASSRTGGDYGYTF. As DNA, the CDR3 is TGCGCCAGCAGCCGAACAGGGGGCGACTATGGCTACACCTTC.

V and J are TRBV11-2 and TRBJ1-3; weak D call: TRBD1 (5 bases). This CDR3 has 18 amino acids. Germline V gene sequence: CDR1 SGHAT, CDR2 FQNNGV. V was pared by 5 bases and J by 0 bases, with 20 bases between. The CDR3 bases are TGTGCCAGCAGCGTTGGAGGGACGGCTATGAACTCTGGAAACACCATATATTTT. Translation gives CASSVGGTAMNSGNTIYF.

V gene TRBV14 combines with J gene TRBJ2-7; D may be TRBD2 (6 bases). Germline V gives CDR1 SGHDN, CDR2 FVKESK. Between the trimmed V and J ends, which lost 4 bases and 2 bases, there was a span of 12 bases. CDR3 length: 14 amino acids. The CDR3 region is CASSLTSSTYEQYV. The CDR3 region has the DNA TGTGCCAGCAGCCTAACTAGCTCCACCTACGAGCAGTACGTC.

CDR3 region: CASSLAVFGRNTGELFF. DNA for the CDR3: TGTGCCAGCAGCTTAGCTGTGTTTGGCAGGAACACCGGGGAGCTGTTTTTT. The V call is TRBV7-9, the J call TRBJ2-2; D gene ambiguous. This CDR3 is built from 17 residues. From germline, CDR1 is SEHNR and CDR2 FQNEAQ (reference sequence). Trimming shortened V by 0 bases and J by 1 base, and 12 bases separated the two germline ends.